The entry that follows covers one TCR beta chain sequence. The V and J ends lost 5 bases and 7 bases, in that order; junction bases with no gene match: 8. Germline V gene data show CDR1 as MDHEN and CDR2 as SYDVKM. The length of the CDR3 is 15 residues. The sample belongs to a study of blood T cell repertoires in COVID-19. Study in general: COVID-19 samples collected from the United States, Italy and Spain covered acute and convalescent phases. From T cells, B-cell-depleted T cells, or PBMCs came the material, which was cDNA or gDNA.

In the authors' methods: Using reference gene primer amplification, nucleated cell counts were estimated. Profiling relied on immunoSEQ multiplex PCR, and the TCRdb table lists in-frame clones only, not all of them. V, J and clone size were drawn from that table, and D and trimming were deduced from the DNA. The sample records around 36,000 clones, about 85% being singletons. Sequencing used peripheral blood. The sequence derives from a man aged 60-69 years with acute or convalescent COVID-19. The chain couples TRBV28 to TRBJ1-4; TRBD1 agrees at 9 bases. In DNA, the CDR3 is TGTGCCAGCAGTGCTCAACAGGGGGCCGGTGAAAAACTGTTTTTT. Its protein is CASSAQQGAGEKLFF.